One and the same sample provided the 31 T cell receptor beta chains below, sequenced in a study of CD8 T cells in Susac syndrome. Reverse transcription of roughly 0.5 to 1 ug RNA was performed with random hexamers. TCRdb reprocessed the immunoSEQ multiplex PCR reads via MiXCR and lists one record per CDR3 protein. The sample records about 250,000 distinct CDR3 sequences, about 94% being singletons. Material: CD4+ T cells from PBMCs. The receptor set was obtained from a human donor with multiple sclerosis.

The chain carries TRBV29-1 and TRBJ2-1; 8 bases are shared with TRBD2. Germline V gene data show CDR1 as SQVTM and CDR2 as ANQGSEA. This CDR3 contains 12 residues. The CDR3 reads CNEDGRVHEQFF. The CDR3 nucleotides are TGCAACGAAGACGGGAGGGTCCATGAGCAGTTCTTC.

The chain is built from TRBV29-1 and TRBJ2-3; 14 bases agree with TRBD2. Germline V CDR1 and CDR2: SQVTM, ANQGSEA. This CDR3 spans 20 amino acids. Trimming removed 6 bases from V and 0 bases from J; junction bases left unmatched: 17. CDR3 residues: CSVEGLAGATLSLSTDTQYF. In DNA form, the CDR3 reads TGCAGCGTCGAGGGACTAGCGGGGGCCACACTATCACTTAGCACAGATACGCAGTATTTT.

The chain employs TRBV7-2 and TRBJ2-3; weak D call: TRBD2 (5 bases). V dropped 2 bases and J dropped 1 base, with 13 bases sitting between them. The CDR3 has 16 amino acids. The germline V gene has CDR1 SGHTA and CDR2 FQGNSA. The CDR3 nucleotides read TGTGCCAGCAGCTTACAAGCGGACTTCCGCACAGATACGCAGTATTTT. Translated: CASSLQADFRTDTQYF. The complete variable domain, with remaining parts taken from reference TRBV7-2 and TRBJ2-3, reads GAGVSQSPSNKVTEKGKDVELRCDPISGHTALYWYRQSLGQGLEFLIYFQGNSAPDKSGLPSDRFSAERTGGSVSTLTIQRTQQEDSAVYLCASSLQADFRTDTQYFGPGTRLTVL.

The V call is TRBV12-3 or TRBV12-4, the J call TRBJ1-3, with unresolved D. The CDR3 is 13 residues long. V lost 7 bases to trimming and J lost 2 bases, with 9 bases between them. CDR3: CASNLPAGNTIYF. In DNA, the CDR3 is TGTGCCAGCAATTTGCCGGCTGGAAACACCATATATTTT.

The J gene is TRBJ1-5, the V gene TRBV5-1, with 8 bases identical to TRBD1. Germline-derived CDR1 and CDR2 are SGHRS and YFSETQ. The CDR3 contains 15 residues. The ends lost 1 base at V and 7 bases at J; junction bases unmatched: 7. The CDR3: CASSLNAGGEQPQHF. CDR3 in DNA: TGCGCCAGCAGCTTGAATGCAGGGGGCGAACAGCCCCAGCATTTT.

The chain is built from TRBV5-1 and TRBJ2-3; 14 bases are shared with TRBD2. The ends lost 4 bases at V and 2 bases at J; junction bases unmatched: 3. The CDR3 runs 16 residues. The germline CDR1 and CDR2 sequences are SGHRS and YFSETQ. CDR3: CASSETSGGATDTQYF. The CDR3 nucleotides are TGCGCCAGCAGCGAGACTAGCGGGGGGGCCACAGATACGCAGTATTTT.

The genes are TRBV5-4 and TRBJ2-3; 8 bases align to TRBD1. The V gene's germline CDR1 is SGHNT and CDR2 YYREEE (reference sequence). This CDR3 has 13 residues. The junction had 1 base not matched to a gene; V was cut back by 4 bases and J by 3 bases. The CDR3 coding sequence is TGTGCCAGCAGCAGACAGGGGACAGATACGCAGTATTTT. Its translation is CASSRQGTDTQYF.

This chain uses TRBV6-5 with TRBJ1-2; 9 bases are a match to TRBD1. The CDR3 runs 14 residues. Trimming at V came to 6 bases and at J to 6 bases, leaving 8 bases not matched to a gene. CDR1 and CDR2 (germline): MNHEY, SVGAGI. The CDR3 sequence is CASSPGTGIHGYTF. The CDR3, as DNA: TGTGCCAGCAGCCCCGGGACAGGGATTCATGGCTACACCTTC.

The genes are TRBV6-2 or TRBV6-3 and TRBJ2-1, with TRBD2 matching over 8 bases. Germline-derived CDR1 and CDR2 are MNHEY and SVGEGT. The CDR3 is 16 residues long. With V trimmed by 4 bases and J by 9 bases, 14 bases remained unmatched. In DNA form, the CDR3 reads TGTGCCAGCAGTTCCCCAGTCGGGGGGGCTATGTTTGAGCAGTTCTTC. Translating gives CASSSPVGGAMFEQFF.

V is TRBV9 and J is TRBJ2-7, with D uncertain. This CDR3 is built from 18 residues. V was trimmed by 5 bases and J by 5 bases, leaving 29 bases between them. Germline V CDR1 and CDR2: SGDLS, YYNGEE. The CDR3, as DNA: TGTGCCAGCAGAAAAAACAAGGACGGCACCCCGGCGAAGGACGAGCAGTACGTC. This encodes CASRKNKDGTPAKDEQYV.

The rearrangement uses TRBV6-5 and TRBJ1-2; a weak D match, TRBD1 (5 bases). V was cut by 0 bases and J by 11 bases, with 13 bases left in between. Germline V gene lookup returns CDR1 MNHEY and CDR2 SVGAGI. There are 13 residues in the CDR3. DNA of the CDR3: TGTGCCAGCAGTTACTCCCCTGGGAGGGGTTACACCTTC. Translating gives CASSYSPGRGYTF.

The V call is TRBV20-1, the J call TRBJ2-2; 9 bases are a match to TRBD2. CDR3 size: 16 residues. J gave up 2 bases and V 3 bases, and 7 bases lay outside the gene matches. CDR1 is DFQATT, CDR2 SNEGSKA, per germline (reference sequence). CDR3 loop: CSARPTLAGNTGELFF. CDR3 bases: TGCAGTGCTAGGCCAACACTAGCGGGTAACACCGGGGAGCTGTTTTTT.

The rearrangement uses TRBV12-3 or TRBV12-4 and TRBJ2-1, with TRBD2 matching 9 bases. This CDR3 region has 18 residues. V shed 7 bases, J shed 1 base, and the junction held 14 bases outside the gene matches. This chain's CDR3 is CASTDSNRAGGSYNEQFF. The CDR3, as DNA: TGTGCCAGCACTGACTCGAACCGAGCGGGAGGTTCCTACAATGAGCAGTTCTTC.

This chain joins TRBV12-5 and TRBJ2-3; tentatively, D is TRBD2 (6 bases). The V end lost 0 bases, the J end lost 0 bases, and 10 bases lay between the germline ends. This CDR3 is built from 16 residues. Per the germline V gene, CDR1 is LGHNT and CDR2 is FRNRAP. This chain's CDR3 is CASGLVIAVSTDTQYF. As DNA, the CDR3 is TGTGCTAGTGGTTTGGTAATAGCGGTGAGCACAGATACGCAGTATTTT. Variable domain in full (rest from reference TRBV12-5 and TRBJ2-3): DARVTQTPRHKVTEMGQEVTMRCQPILGHNTVFWYRQTMMQGLELLAYFRNRAPLDDSGMPKDRFSAEMPDATLATLKIQPSEPRDSAVYFCASGLVIAVSTDTQYFGPGTRLTVL.

V is TRBV25-1 and J is TRBJ2-5, with unresolved D. Trimming pared 1 base from V and 5 bases from J, leaving 8 bases between. Germline CDR1 and CDR2: MGHDK and SYGVNS. The CDR3 extends over 13 amino acids. In DNA, the CDR3 is TGTGCCAGCAGTGAATTCGGGTTGGAGACCCAGTACTTC. Its translation: CASSEFGLETQYF. The full variable domain, with the rest looked up from reference TRBV25-1 and TRBJ2-5, is EADIYQTPRYLVIGTGKKITLECSQTMGHDKMYWYQQDPGMELHLIHYSYGVNSTEKGDLSSESTVSRIRTEHFPLTLESARPSHTSQYLCASSEFGLETQYFGPGTRLLVL.

The table lists this clonotype with a count of one. The chain recombines TRBV5-1 with TRBJ2-2; D unclear. Trimming stripped 0 bases from V and 2 bases from J, with 11 bases between. The CDR3 is made up of 16 amino acids. CDR1 is SGHRS and CDR2 is YFSETQ in the germline V gene. CDR3 sequence reads: CASSLAMVPNTGELFF. The CDR3 nucleotides are TGCGCCAGCAGCTTGGCTATGGTCCCTAACACCGGGGAGCTGTTTTTT.

J is TRBJ2-1 and V is TRBV3-1, with 9 bases lining up with TRBD2. Germline V gene data show CDR1 as LGHDT and CDR2 as YNNKEL (reference sequence). Unmatched junction bases numbered 5, after V lost 4 bases and J lost 1 base. The CDR3 consists of 16 residues. Written as DNA, the CDR3 is TGTGCCAGCAGCCCCTGGACTAGCGAGTCCTACAATGAGCAGTTCTTC. It translates to CASSPWTSESYNEQFF.

The rearrangement links TRBV5-6 to TRBJ1-2; the D is unclear. V was clipped by 6 bases and J by 7 bases, with 28 bases between them. CDR1 SGHDT and CDR2 YYEEEE come from the germline V gene. The CDR3 totals 17 residues. In nucleotides, the CDR3 is TGTGCCAGCACCGACCCGTCGCTCCGGGCCGACGGGAGTGGCTACACCTTC. This encodes CASTDPSLRADGSGYTF.

This chain uses TRBV10-2 with TRBJ2-5; the match to TRBD2 covers 10 bases. The CDR3 has 16 residues. V gave up 2 bases and J gave up 0 bases; unmatched junction bases: 3. The germline CDR1 and CDR2 sequences are WSHSY and SAAADI. CDR3 amino acids: CASSELAGAYQETQYF. CDR3 coding DNA: TGCGCCAGCAGTGAGCTAGCGGGAGCGTACCAAGAGACCCAGTACTTC.

The chain couples TRBV5-4 to TRBJ2-5; 11 bases map to TRBD1. The germline V gene encodes CDR1 SGHNT and CDR2 YYREEE (reference sequence). The CDR3 spans 14 residues. The V gene end was trimmed by 4 bases and the J gene end by 6 bases; junction bases not matched to a gene: 5. The CDR3 DNA follows: TGTGCCAGCAGCGGGACAGGGGGTGGAAAGACCCAGTACTTC. Translated, it gives CASSGTGGGKTQYF.

The chain couples TRBV6-5 to TRBJ1-1, with D tentatively TRBD1 (5 bases). The CDR3 spans 15 residues. From germline, CDR1 is MNHEY and CDR2 SVGAGI. Between the trimmed V and J ends, which lost 2 bases and 2 bases, there was a span of 12 bases. CDR3: CASSYARQGNTEAFF. In nucleotides, the CDR3 is TGTGCCAGCAGTTACGCGCGGCAGGGAAACACTGAAGCTTTCTTT.

The chain carries TRBV12-3 or TRBV12-4 and TRBJ2-7, with TRBD1 matching 11 bases. This CDR3 has 14 amino acids. With V trimmed by 5 bases and J by 4 bases, 4 bases remained unmatched. This CDR3 is CASSPGQGVYEQYV. Written as DNA, the CDR3 is TGTGCCAGCAGTCCGGGACAGGGGGTTTACGAGCAGTACGTC.

The V and J genes are TRBV28 and TRBJ1-6, with D possibly TRBD1 on 5 matching bases. Trimming stripped 4 bases from V and 6 bases from J, with 10 bases between. The CDR3 runs to 14 residues. CDR1 is MDHEN, CDR2 SYDVKM, per germline. In nucleotides, the CDR3 is TGTGCCAGCAGTTCCCCAGGGTCTAATTCACCCCTCCACTTT. Protein sequence: CASSSPGSNSPLHF.

This clonotype was observed a single time. The V call is TRBV18, the J call TRBJ1-5, with a weak D call TRBD1 (6 bases). The germline gives CDR1 KGHSH, CDR2 LQKENI. V shed 6 bases and J shed 2 bases, with 20 bases lying between them. The CDR3 is made up of 17 amino acids. This CDR3 reads CASSPDGGARGNQPQHF. For the CDR3, the DNA is TGTGCCAGCTCGCCAGACGGGGGGGCGAGGGGCAATCAGCCCCAGCATTTT.

This clonotype was seen once. The chain is built from TRBV20-1 and TRBJ1-4; D remains ambiguous. Looked up from germline, CDR1 is DFQATT and CDR2 is SNEGSKA (reference sequence). The CDR3 length is 13 residues. V was shortened by 1 base and J by 4 bases, with 7 bases between the two germline ends. In DNA form, the CDR3 reads TGCAGTGCTAGAGGGACGGATAATGAAAAACTGTTTTTT. This translates into CSARGTDNEKLFF.

The CDR3 is CASSAGTSGSLYNEQFF. Here the CDR3 DNA reads TGTGCCAGCAGCGCGGGGACTAGCGGGAGCCTATACAATGAGCAGTTCTTC. This chain links TRBV9 with TRBJ2-1; 14 nucleotides line up with TRBD2. The V gene end was trimmed by 3 bases and the J gene end by 4 bases; junction bases not matched to a gene: 6. The germline V gene encodes CDR1 SGDLS and CDR2 YYNGEE. The CDR3 has 17 residues.

The chain recombines TRBV29-1 with TRBJ2-3, with D perhaps matching TRBD1 or TRBD2 (5 bases each). This CDR3 spans 14 amino acids. Germline lookup yields CDR1 SQVTM and CDR2 ANQGSEA. The germline V and J ends were trimmed by 5 bases and 4 bases, with 16 bases remaining between them. This chain's CDR3 is CSVRGRMLPDTQYF. In nucleotides, the CDR3 is TGCAGCGTTCGGGGCCGTATGCTACCAGATACGCAGTATTTT.

The chain carries TRBV20-1 and TRBJ1-6, with D perhaps TRBD1 (5 bases). Per the germline V gene, CDR1 is DFQATT and CDR2 is SNEGSKA (reference sequence). V lost 5 bases and J lost 8, with 16 bases in between. The CDR3 loop spans 14 amino acids. This chain's CDR3 is CSAASWGPDSPLHF. CDR3 DNA sequence: TGCAGTGCTGCTTCTTGGGGACCTGATTCACCCCTCCACTTT.

This clonotype was seen a single time. This sequence joins TRBV27 and TRBJ2-1; D is undetermined. Looked up from germline, CDR1 is MNHEY and CDR2 is SMNVEV (reference sequence). Trimming took 0 bases from V and 0 from J, leaving 12 bases between them. This CDR3 is built from 17 residues. This CDR3 is CASSLSRFGHSYNEQFF. As DNA, the CDR3 is TGTGCCAGCAGTTTATCCAGATTCGGTCACTCCTACAATGAGCAGTTCTTC.

The chain uses TRBV3-1 and TRBJ2-1; D remains unclear. CDR1 LGHDT and CDR2 YNNKEL come from the germline V gene (reference sequence). V lost 3 bases and J lost 0, with 12 bases in between. The CDR3 totals 16 residues. The CDR3 reads CASSHSTSPSYNEQFF. CDR3 DNA sequence: TGTGCCAGCAGCCACTCCACCTCCCCCTCCTACAATGAGCAGTTCTTC.

This chain links TRBV5-1 with TRBJ1-1; D is uncertain. Trimming left V 2 bases short and J 5 bases short, with 19 bases between. The germline CDR1 and CDR2 sequences are SGHRS and YFSETQ. CDR3 length: 16 amino acids. CDR3 sequence: CASSLGIQAGKTEAFF. In DNA form, the CDR3 reads TGCGCCAGCAGCTTAGGCATTCAGGCGGGCAAGACTGAAGCTTTCTTT. Drawing the rest from reference TRBV5-1 and TRBJ1-1, the complete variable domain is KAGVTQTPRYLIKTRGQQVTLSCSPISGHRSVSWYQQTPGQGLQFLFEYFSETQRNKGNFPGRFSGRQFSNSRSEMNVSTLELGDSALYLCASSLGIQAGKTEAFFGQGTRLTVV.